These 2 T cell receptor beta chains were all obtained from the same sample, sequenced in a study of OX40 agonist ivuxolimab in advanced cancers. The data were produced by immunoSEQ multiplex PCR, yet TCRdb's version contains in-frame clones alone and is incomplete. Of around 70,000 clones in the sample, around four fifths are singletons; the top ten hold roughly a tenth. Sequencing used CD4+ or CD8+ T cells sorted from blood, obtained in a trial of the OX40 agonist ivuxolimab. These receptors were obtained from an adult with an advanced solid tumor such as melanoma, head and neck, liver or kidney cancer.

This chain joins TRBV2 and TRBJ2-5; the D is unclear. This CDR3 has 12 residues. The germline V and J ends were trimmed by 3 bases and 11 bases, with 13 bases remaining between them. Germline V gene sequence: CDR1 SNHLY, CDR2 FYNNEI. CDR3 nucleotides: TGTGCCAGCAGTGAGATGGGCCGGGCGCAGTACTTC. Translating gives CASSEMGRAQYF.

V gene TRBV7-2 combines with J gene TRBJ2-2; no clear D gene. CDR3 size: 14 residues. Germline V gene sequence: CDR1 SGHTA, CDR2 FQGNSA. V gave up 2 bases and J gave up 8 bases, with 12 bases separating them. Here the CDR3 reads CASSLTPRTGELFF. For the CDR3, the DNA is TGTGCCAGCAGCTTAACCCCACGCACTGGGGAGCTGTTTTTT.